This T cell receptor beta chain was captured by sequencing in a study of cytomegalovirus exposure and HLA in healthy donors (dated by TCRdb to 2016 to 2017). About the study as a whole: According to an earlier analysis of 550 to 750 of the donors, 150 million to 200 million T cells yielded 117 million unique TCR beta sequences and 276 Gb of sequence data. Approximately 310 gigabases of sequencing data and some 85 million unique TCR sequences were included in an early release covering under 650 HLA-typed donors. Of the roughly 410 genotyped donors, roughly 80% were placed in the genetic ancestry cluster associated with self-reported Caucasian donors. The study aimed to test whether cataloging public T cell receptors could reveal signatures of past pathogen exposure. Using immunosequencing, the study profiled T cell repertoires from around 670 subjects and related those repertoires to cytomegalovirus serostatus. Besides the first cohort of roughly 640 subjects, a separate validation cohort made up of some 110 different subjects was used. High-throughput TCR immunosequencing, statistical association of individual TCRs with disease status, and machine learning were combined to predict cytomegalovirus infection status. To study patterns of TCR occurrence, a later analysis re-analyzed previously published TCR beta repertoires from 650 to 750 donors and added high-resolution HLA genotyping. Rather than drawing on any new phenotypic data, the later analysis identified candidate immune exposures from TCR beta sequences and the way those sequences occurred across donors. An earlier analysis of about 600 of the donors used high-throughput TCR beta sequencing to judge whether each TCR beta V gene segment behaved as functional or pseudogenic. Donor age, sex, ethnicity and CMV serostatus were compiled together with the repertoire data. A later genetic analysis took genome-wide SNP genotypes for 398 of the 666 donors and used that subset as a discovery cohort. All discovery cohort repertoires had been generated using a single sequencing platform. Both class I and class II loci were covered by HLA typing, at four-digit resolution. The number of donors typed differed by locus, with roughly 629-640 for A, B, C, DRB1 and DQB1, 522 for DQA1, about 610 for DPA1, and 450 to 480 for DPB1. Because of strong linkage in the cohort, roughly five DR-DQ haplotypes were treated as single units for association and clustering. Across around 400 genotyped donors of the cohort, an average of about 220,000 unique TCR beta nucleotide sequences per donor were sequenced, and roughly 17% of those sequences were non-productive.

In the case of this clone: Its antigen remains unidentified. No base quality values were provided; no much bigger clone lies one nucleotide off.

The cohort was made up of roughly 670 healthy bone marrow donors. Cohort members were all nominally healthy when sampled, although unrecorded immune exposures were likely present. The donor tested CMV seropositive and was one of the 289 seropositive cohort members. A peripheral blood sample was collected from each donor, and TCR beta sequencing was performed on peripheral blood mononuclear cells. The Qiagen DNeasy Blood Extraction Kit was used to extract genomic DNA from the blood cell samples. Paper-wide results and their limitations: In this cohort, only TCR beta chains were sequenced, and detectable features were limited by the absence of alpha or paired-chain data. In vitro tests confirmed that a few of the cytomegalovirus-associated TCR beta chains recognize cytomegalovirus antigens. Correlated functional status among segregating V segments might reflect linkage disequilibrium, but an unknown experimental factor could not be ruled out. Some IMGT-functional V segments, including TRBV6-2 and TRBV6-3, could not be told apart with the 87-base-pair reads, so those segments were excluded. Specific HLA alleles were associated with some 15,000 TCR beta sequences at a false discovery rate of 0.05 in a later analysis. Most TCR sequences were seen in very few donors, while some public TCRs were found in many individuals. A further reported finding was that TCR beta sequences accurately predicted the HLA-A and HLA-B alleles for most subjects in the first cohort. It was suggested by the authors that the approach could potentially be generalized to other disease states and immunological phenotypes. In a later analysis, the rate of TCR association differed among HLA loci, with DRB1 alleles having the most associated TCRs and HLA-C alleles having the fewest. A cluster of highly shared sequence variants was judged likely to represent a technical artifact of the sequencing pipeline. Assigning TCR associations to individual alleles was difficult when HLA alleles, especially DR and DQ, strongly co-occurred. Because counts were too low, about 18 rarely observed V segments, including chromosome 9 orphons, were excluded from the earlier analysis of around 590 of the donors. A later genetic analysis associated a missense DCLRE1C variant with V-gene and J-gene trimming of TCR beta chains, and an independent cohort replicated the association. A later analysis reported that several top co-occurrence clusters appeared linked to parvovirus B19, influenza, CMV and Epstein-Barr virus. Most CMV-associated TCR beta chains appeared to be HLA-restricted in a later analysis, and the HLA associations seemed to be driven largely by CMV exposure. A total of about 150 TCR beta chains were listed by the study as associated with cytomegalovirus. The classifier was reported to diagnose cytomegalovirus status with high specificity and sensitivity in both the original cohort and the validation cohort. CMV serostatus was the only immune exposure information available for the cohort. In a later analysis, HLA-associated TCR beta chains were found to be more clonally expanded and to have lower generation probabilities than equally common non-associated chains. According to a later genetic analysis, donors in an Asian-associated ancestry cluster had fewer N-insertions in productive TCRs than the roughly 670-donor mean. HLA typing was unavailable for some donors at each locus, so association tests used only the typed subset. The presence/absence analyses assumed that sequencing depth was roughly uniform across donors, and that assumption may not be true. In an earlier analysis of 587 of the donors, most TCR beta V segments were observed in productive rearrangements about 90% or about 30% of the time, broadly matching IMGT annotations.

Library prep was done by the immunoSEQ multiplex PCR assay. For the multiplex PCR, a mixture combining 60 forward primers for TCR Vbeta segments and 13 reverse primers for TCR Jbeta segments was used. A multiplex PCR assay on genomic DNA amplified the CDR3 region of rearranged TCR beta genes. On the Illumina HiSeq System, the amplified TCR beta libraries were sequenced as 87-base-pair reads. The paper's data handling went like this. Across the 670 or so repertoires, a later analysis counted tens of millions of unique TCR beta chains, 9.5 million to 12 million of which were shared by at least two donors. Raw reads were error-corrected and collapsed into unique sequences with a nearest-neighbor algorithm that merged closely related sequences to remove PCR and sequencing errors. To assign V, D and J gene segments, CDR3 sequences were aligned to IMGT reference sequences. Each retained sequence needed at least a six-nucleotide match to both a V gene segment and a J gene segment. A rearrangement was called productive if the CDR3 had no stop codons and remained in frame with V and J, and every other rearrangement was called non-productive. CDR3 was defined according to IMGT convention as the region running from the second conserved V-encoded cysteine to the conserved J-encoded phenylalanine. The earlier analysis of 587 of the donors excluded sequences that lacked an unambiguous match to a single V gene segment. An earlier analysis of some 500 of the donors classified V segments as functional when productive rearrangements were above 56.7% and as segregating when the standard deviation between donors was above 5%. A statistical classification framework was built to diagnose cytomegalovirus status from the catalog of TCR beta chain sequences. A later analysis assigned V and J genes by comparing TCR nucleotide sequences with IMGT/GENE-DB human TR gene sequences. A later analysis assigned CDR3 sequences and most-parsimonious VDJ recombination scenarios with the TCRdist pipeline. In a later analysis, every TCR beta chain was defined by the combination of its CDR3 amino acid sequence and its V-gene family, and reads without a unique V-gene family were dropped. As a way to deal with suspected cross-contamination and a sequencing artifact, a later analysis dropped 450 to 600 nucleotide sequences that were highly shared and had low generation probability. In a later analysis, a clonal expansion index was calculated for each public chain from normalized within-repertoire ranks of inferred template counts. Generation probabilities in a later analysis came from a VDJ recombination model fitted to out-of-frame rearrangements, and those results were checked against IGoR. In a later analysis, hypergeometric tests were used to score TCR-TCR, TCR-HLA and TCR-CMV co-occurrence, with a repertoire-size bias correction applied to TCR pairs. False discovery rates were estimated in a later analysis by permuting HLA or CMV assignments 20 times. In a later analysis, co-occurring TCRs were grouped using DBSCAN, with TCRdist sequence similarity added in when clustering inside HLA-allele-positive subsets. For co-occurrence clustering, repertoires with fewer than 30,000 or more than 120,000 public chains were excluded, along with five repertoires with anomalous nucleotide sharing. TCRdb carries this immuneACCESS record with in-frame sequences only. Its versions omit some clonotypes, under half of them owing to an unresolved V gene in the studies checked, with the rest unexplained. V and J calls and clone size are given by that table; D and trimming were obtained from the DNA. The sample table holds 150,000 or so clones, of which 65% to 85% were seen once. Of the sample, roughly 5.3% falls within the top ten clones.

From the cysteine through the phenylalanine, the CDR3 covers 16 amino acids. The entry retains the CDR3 DNA only, 48 bases that are in frame from base 1. Deletion took 4 bases off V and 5 bases off J, with a span of 18 bases between the germline ends. Based on the germline V gene, the CDR1 and CDR2 sequences are SGHAT and FQNNGV. The rearranged segments are TRBV11-2 and TRBJ2-1; matching of 5 bases hints at TRBD2 as the D gene. The TCR sequence derives from a woman in her forties in good health and CMV-seropositive. The sample was PBMCs. The nucleotide sequence reads TGTGCCAGCAGCTCCTCCGTCGGGCGGGCAGACAATGAGCAGTTCTTC. Its product reads: CASSSSVGRADNEQFF.